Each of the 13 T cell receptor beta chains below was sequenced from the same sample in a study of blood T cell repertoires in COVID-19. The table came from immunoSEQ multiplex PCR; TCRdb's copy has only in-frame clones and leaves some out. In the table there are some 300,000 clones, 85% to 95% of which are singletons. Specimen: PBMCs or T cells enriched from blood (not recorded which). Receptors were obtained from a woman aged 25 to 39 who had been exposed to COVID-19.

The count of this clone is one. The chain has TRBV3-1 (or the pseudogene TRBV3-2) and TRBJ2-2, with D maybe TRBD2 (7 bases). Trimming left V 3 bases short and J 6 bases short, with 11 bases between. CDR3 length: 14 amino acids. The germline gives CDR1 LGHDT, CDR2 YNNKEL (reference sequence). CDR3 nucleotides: TGTGCCAGCAGCCAGTCGGGGGGCTCCGGGGAGCTGTTTTTT. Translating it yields CASSQSGGSGELFF.

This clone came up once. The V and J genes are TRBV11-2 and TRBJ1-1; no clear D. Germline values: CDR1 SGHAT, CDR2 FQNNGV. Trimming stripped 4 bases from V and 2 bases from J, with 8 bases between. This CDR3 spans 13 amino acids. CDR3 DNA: TGTGCCAGCAGCTATCCCAGAAACACTGAAGCTTTCTTT. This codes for CASSYPRNTEAFF.

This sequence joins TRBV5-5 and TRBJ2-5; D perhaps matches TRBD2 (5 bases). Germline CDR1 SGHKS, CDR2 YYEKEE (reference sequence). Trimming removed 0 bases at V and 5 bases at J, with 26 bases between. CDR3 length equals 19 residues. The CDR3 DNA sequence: TGTGCCAGCAGCTTGGTAGTTAAAGAGAGGCGGGCGTGGATCGAGACCCAGTACTTC. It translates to CASSLVVKERRAWIETQYF.

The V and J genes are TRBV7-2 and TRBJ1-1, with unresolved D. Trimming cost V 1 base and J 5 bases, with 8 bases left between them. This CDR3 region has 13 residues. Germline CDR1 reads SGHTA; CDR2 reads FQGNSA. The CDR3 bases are TGTGCCAGCAGCTTAGAACGGAGGACTGAAGCTTTCTTT. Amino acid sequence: CASSLERRTEAFF.

The CDR3 nucleotides are TGTGCCAGCAGCTTAGGTCGGGCCCCGGGAGAGCAGTACTTC. This gives the protein CASSLGRAPGEQYF. The genes are TRBV13 and TRBJ2-7, with D perhaps matching TRBD2 (5 bases). V was pared by 0 bases and J by 7 bases, with 13 bases between. Germline assignment: CDR1 PRHDT and CDR2 FYEKMQ (reference sequence). The CDR3 runs 14 residues.

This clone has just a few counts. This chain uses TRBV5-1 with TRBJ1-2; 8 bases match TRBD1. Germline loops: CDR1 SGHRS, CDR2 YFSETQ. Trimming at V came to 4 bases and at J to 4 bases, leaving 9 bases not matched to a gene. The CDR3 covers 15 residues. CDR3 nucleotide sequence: TGCGCCAGCAGCCCAGGGGACAGGAATATCTATGGCTACACCTTC. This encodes CASSPGDRNIYGYTF.

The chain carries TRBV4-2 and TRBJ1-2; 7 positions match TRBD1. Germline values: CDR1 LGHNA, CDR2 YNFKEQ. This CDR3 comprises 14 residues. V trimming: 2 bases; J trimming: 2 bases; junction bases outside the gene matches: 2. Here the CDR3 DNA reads TGTGCCAGCAGCCAACGGACAGGAAACTATGGCTACACCTTC. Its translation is CASSQRTGNYGYTF.

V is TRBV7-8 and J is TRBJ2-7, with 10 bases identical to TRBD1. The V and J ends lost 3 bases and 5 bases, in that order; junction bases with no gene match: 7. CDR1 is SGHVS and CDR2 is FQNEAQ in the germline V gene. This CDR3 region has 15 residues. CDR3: CASSFGRQGAHEQYF. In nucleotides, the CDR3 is TGTGCCAGCAGCTTTGGAAGACAGGGGGCGCACGAGCAGTACTTC.

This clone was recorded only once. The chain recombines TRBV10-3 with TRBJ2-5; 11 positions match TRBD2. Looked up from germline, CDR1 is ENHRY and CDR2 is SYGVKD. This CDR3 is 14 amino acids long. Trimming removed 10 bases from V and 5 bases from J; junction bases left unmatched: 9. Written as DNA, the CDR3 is TGTGCCACGGTAGCGGGGGGGCGGAGGGAGACCCAGTACTTC. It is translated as CATVAGGRRETQYF.

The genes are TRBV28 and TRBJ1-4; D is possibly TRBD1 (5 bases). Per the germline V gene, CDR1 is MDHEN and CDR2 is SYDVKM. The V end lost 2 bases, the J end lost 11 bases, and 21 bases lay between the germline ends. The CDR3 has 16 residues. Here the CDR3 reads CASSLVLDRRYNKLFF. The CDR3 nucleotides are TGTGCCAGCAGTTTAGTCCTCGACAGACGTTATAATAAACTGTTTTTT.

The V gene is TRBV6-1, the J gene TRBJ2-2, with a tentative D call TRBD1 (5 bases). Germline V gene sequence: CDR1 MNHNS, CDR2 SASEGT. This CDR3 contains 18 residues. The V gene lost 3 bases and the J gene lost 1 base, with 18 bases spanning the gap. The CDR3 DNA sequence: TGTGCCAGCAGTGACCTCCTTCCCCCGACAGAGAACACCGGGGAGCTGTTTTTT. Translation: CASSDLLPPTENTGELFF.

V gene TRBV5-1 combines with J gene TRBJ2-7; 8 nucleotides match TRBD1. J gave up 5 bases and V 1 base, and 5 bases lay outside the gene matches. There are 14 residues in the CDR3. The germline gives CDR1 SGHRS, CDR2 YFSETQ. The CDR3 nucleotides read TGCGCCAGCAGCTTGCAGGGGGCTAGTAACGAGCAGTACTTC. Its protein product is CASSLQGASNEQYF.

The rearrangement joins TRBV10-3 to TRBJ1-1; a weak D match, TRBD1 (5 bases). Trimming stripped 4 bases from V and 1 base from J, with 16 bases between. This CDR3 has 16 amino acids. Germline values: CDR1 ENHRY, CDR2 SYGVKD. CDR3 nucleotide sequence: TGTGCCATCAGTGTGCCTACTGAAGGGGAGAACACTGAAGCTTTCTTT. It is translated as CAISVPTEGENTEAFF.